A single sample gave rise to the 7 T cell receptor beta chains below, sequenced in a study of breast tumors, draining lymph nodes, adjacent tissues. TCRdb recomputed calls from the multiplex PCR reads with MiXCR, one row per CDR3 protein. This table has tens of thousands of distinct CDR3 sequences, roughly 23% appearing once. Sequencing was carried out using breast tumor tissue. The receptors were gathered from a female donor with breast cancer. Some clones in this sample may be carry-over from other donors' samples.

There are many counts of this clonotype. The chain has TRBV30 and TRBJ1-6, with TRBD1 identical over 9 bases. V trimming: 8 bases; J trimming: 9 bases; junction bases outside the gene matches: 8. Germline CDR1 GTSNPN, CDR2 SVGIG (reference sequence). The CDR3 runs 13 residues. CDR3 residues: CAMIGDRVSPLHF. The DNA of the CDR3 is TGTGCCATGATCGGGGACAGGGTTTCACCCCTCCACTTT.

This clonotype is labeled as medium-sized. V usage is TRBV20-1 and J usage is TRBJ1-5; 7 bases line up with TRBD1. CDR3 length: 14 residues. With V trimmed by 7 bases and J by 0 bases, 6 bases remained unmatched. CDR1 and CDR2 from the germline V gene are DFQATT and SNEGSKA (reference sequence). CDR3 DNA: TGCAGTGTATGGGGACAGCTTAGCAATCAGCCCCAGCATTTT. Its translation is CSVWGQLSNQPQHF.

This chain connects TRBV2 to TRBJ2-7, with a possible D match to TRBD1 (6 bases). Germline assignment: CDR1 SNHLY and CDR2 FYNNEI. This CDR3 spans 14 amino acids. Trimming left V 4 bases short and J 0 bases short, with 10 bases between. CDR3 bases: TGTGCCAGCAGTGGGCGGACAGCCTCCTACGAGCAGTACTTC. Encoded protein: CASSGRTASYEQYF.

Comment on this clonotype: A much bigger clone sits one base away, suggesting this may be a read error. The rearrangement links TRBV28 to TRBJ2-7; D gene unclear. The CDR3 spans 12 residues. CDR1 MDHEN and CDR2 SYDVKM come from the germline V gene. V was clipped by 5 bases and J by 3 bases, with 8 bases between them. CDR3 DNA sequence: TGTGCCAGCAGTCCAGGAGTCTACGAGCAGTACTTC. The encoded protein is CASSPGVYEQYF.

This clonotype was seen a single time. A much larger clone lies a single base off, so this may be a read error. The genes are TRBV7-2 and TRBJ2-1, with D possibly matching TRBD2 (6 bases). CDR1 is SGHTA, CDR2 FQGNSA, per germline. The CDR3 length is 13 residues. The CDR3 reads CACSFMGGNEQFF. In nucleotides, the CDR3 is TGTGCCTGCAGCTTTATGGGGGGCAATGAGCAGTTCTTC.

The chain uses TRBV18 and TRBJ2-7; possibly TRBD1 or TRBD2 for D (6 bases each). Germline V CDR1 and CDR2: KGHSH, LQKENI. V dropped 2 bases and J dropped 4 bases, with 18 bases sitting between them. The CDR3 is 16 residues long. The CDR3 sequence: CASSPSGSKGGYEQYF. CDR3 sequence (DNA): TGTGCCAGCTCACCATCCGGGTCGAAGGGGGGTTACGAGCAGTACTTC.

Note on this clonotype: One base away lies a much larger clone, so this may be a sequencing read error. The chain joins TRBV4-2 to TRBJ2-2, with TRBD2 matching 10 bases. After removal of 4 bases from V and 5 bases from J, the junction contained 10 bases not matched to a gene. The CDR3 has 17 amino acids. CDR1 and CDR2 from the germline V gene are LGHNA and YNFKEQ. The CDR3 reads CASSRDPGLALTGELFF. Written as DNA, the CDR3 is TGTGCCAGCAGCCGAGATCCGGGACTAGCGTTAACCGGGGAGCTGTTTTTT.